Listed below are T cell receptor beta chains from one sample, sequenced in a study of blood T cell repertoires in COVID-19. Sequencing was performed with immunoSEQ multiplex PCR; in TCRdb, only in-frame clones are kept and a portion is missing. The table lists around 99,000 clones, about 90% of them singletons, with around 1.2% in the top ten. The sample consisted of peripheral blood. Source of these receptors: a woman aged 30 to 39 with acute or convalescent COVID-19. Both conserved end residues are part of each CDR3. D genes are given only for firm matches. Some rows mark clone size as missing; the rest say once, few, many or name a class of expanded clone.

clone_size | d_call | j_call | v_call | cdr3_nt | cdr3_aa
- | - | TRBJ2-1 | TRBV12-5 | TGTGCTAGTGGTTTGGATGGCAGGTTCTTC | CASGLDGRFF
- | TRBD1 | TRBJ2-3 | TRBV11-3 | TGTGCCAGCAGCTTAAACCCGGGACAGGGTGGAGATACGCAGTATTTT | CASSLNPGQGGDTQYF
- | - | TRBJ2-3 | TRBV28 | TGTGCCAGCAGCCTCAGCACAGATACGCAGTATTTT | CASSLSTDTQYF
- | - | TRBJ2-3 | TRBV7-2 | TGTGCCAGCAGCTTTACCGGACTCACCACAGATACGCAGTATTTT | CASSFTGLTTDTQYF
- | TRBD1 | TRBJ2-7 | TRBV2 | TGTGCCAGCAGCCGGGACAGGGGGTACGAGCAGTACTTC | CASSRDRGYEQYF
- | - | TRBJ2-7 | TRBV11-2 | TGTGCCAGCAGCTTAGTCGGGGTCAGGGGTTCCGGCTACGAGCAGTACTTC | CASSLVGVRGSGYEQYF
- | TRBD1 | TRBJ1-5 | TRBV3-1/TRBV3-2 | TGTGCCAGCAGCCCCGGGACAGGGATAAGGCAGCCCCAGCATTTT | CASSPGTGIRQPQHF
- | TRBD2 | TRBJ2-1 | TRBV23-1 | TGCGCCAGCAGAGGGGCGGGAGAACAGTACAATGAGCAGTTCTTC | CASRGAGEQYNEQFF
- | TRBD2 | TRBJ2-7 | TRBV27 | TGTGCCAGCAGTAACCCTAGCGGGAGGTTAAACTCCTACGAGCAGTACTTC | CASSNPSGRLNSYEQYF
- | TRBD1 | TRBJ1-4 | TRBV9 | TGTGCCAGCAGCCCCGGACAGGGGACTAATGAAAAACTGTTTTTT | CASSPGQGTNEKLFF
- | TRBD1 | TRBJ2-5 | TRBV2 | TGTGCCAGCAGTGTTCAGGGGGTCAGGGAGACCCAGTACTTC | CASSVQGVRETQYF
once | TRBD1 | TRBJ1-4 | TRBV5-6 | TGTGCCAGCAGTTCAGGGGGCGCGGGTGGAAAACTGTTTTTT | CASSSGGAGGKLFF
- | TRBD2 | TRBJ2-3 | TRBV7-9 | TGTGCCAGCAGCTCGGGACTAGCGGGAGCGGATACGCAGTATTTT | CASSSGLAGADTQYF
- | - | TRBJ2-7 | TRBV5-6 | TGTGCCAGCAGCACTCGGGGGACCTACGAGCAGTACTTC | CASSTRGTYEQYF
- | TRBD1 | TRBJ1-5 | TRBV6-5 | TGTGCCAGCAGTCAGACAGGGGGCAATCAGCCCCAGCATTTT | CASSQTGGNQPQHF
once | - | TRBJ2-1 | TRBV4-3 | TGCGCCAGCAGCCTTATTAGCAATGAGCAGTTCTTC | CASSLISNEQFF
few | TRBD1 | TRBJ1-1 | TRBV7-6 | TGTGCCAGCAGACCCTACCCGGGACAGGGGGGAGTCACTGAAGCTTTCTTT | CASRPYPGQGGVTEAFF
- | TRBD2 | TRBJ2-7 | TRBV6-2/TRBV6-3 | TGTGCCAGCAGTTACTCATTCGCGGGAGCGTACGAGCAGTACTTC | CASSYSFAGAYEQYF
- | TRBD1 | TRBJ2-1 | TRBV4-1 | TGCGCCAGCAGCCAACGCTACAGGGAGACAGGGAACAATGAGCAGTTCTTC | CASSQRYRETGNNEQFF
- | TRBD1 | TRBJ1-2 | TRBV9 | TGTGCCAGCAGCGTACAAACAGGGGTCAGGGTCGGTGGCTACACCTTC | CASSVQTGVRVGGYTF
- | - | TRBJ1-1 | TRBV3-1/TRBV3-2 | TGTGCCAGCAGCCCGAGCCTCGGGGGGCAGGAGAAGGCTTTCTTT | CASSPSLGGQEKAFF
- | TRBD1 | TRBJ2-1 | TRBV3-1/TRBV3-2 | TGTGCCAGCAGTCCTCCCAGGTTCGATGTGGGACAGAACAATGAGCAGTTCTTC | CASSPPRFDVGQNNEQFF
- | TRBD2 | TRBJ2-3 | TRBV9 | TGTGCCAGCAGCCCTGGACTAGCGGGGATCTCTAGCACAGATACGCAGTATTTT | CASSPGLAGISSTDTQYF
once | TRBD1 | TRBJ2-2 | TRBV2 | TGTGCCAGCAGTCCCGGGACAGGGACAGAGCTGTTTTTT | CASSPGTGTELFF
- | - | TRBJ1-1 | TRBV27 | TGTGCCAGCAGTGTCGGGGAGGCTACCAGGAACACTGAAGCTTTCTTT | CASSVGEATRNTEAFF
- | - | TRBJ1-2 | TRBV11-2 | TGTGCCAGCAGCTTAGGCCAGGGATCCTATGGCTACACCTTC | CASSLGQGSYGYTF
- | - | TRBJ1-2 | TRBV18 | TGTGCCAGCTCACCACCTGGCACGAACTATGGCTACACCTTC | CASSPPGTNYGYTF
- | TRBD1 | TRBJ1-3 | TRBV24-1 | TGTGCCACCAGTGATTCAGGAGGGGGCGAGTCTGGAAACACCATATATTTT | CATSDSGGGESGNTIYF
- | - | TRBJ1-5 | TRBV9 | TGTGCCAGCAGCGTACAGGGGAGAGAGGATCAGCCCCAGCATTTT | CASSVQGREDQPQHF
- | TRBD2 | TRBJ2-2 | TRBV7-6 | TGTGCCAGCAGCATCCCTAGCGGGGGAATCACCGGGGAGCTGTTTTTT | CASSIPSGGITGELFF
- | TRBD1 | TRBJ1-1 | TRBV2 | TGTGCCAGCAGAAAAACCGGGACAGGACAGAACACTGAAGCTTTCTTT | CASRKTGTGQNTEAFF
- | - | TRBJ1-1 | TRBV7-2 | TGTGCCAGCAGCTTAAGGGGTAGGAACACTGAAGCTTTCTTT | CASSLRGRNTEAFF
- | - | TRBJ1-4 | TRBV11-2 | TGTGCCAGCAGCTTAACGGGGGTGGGGACTATCTTCGCTAATGAAAAACTGTTTTTT | CASSLTGVGTIFANEKLFF
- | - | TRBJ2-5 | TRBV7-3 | TGTGCCAGCAGCTTGGGCCCCACCTCACAAGAGACCCAGTACTTC | CASSLGPTSQETQYF
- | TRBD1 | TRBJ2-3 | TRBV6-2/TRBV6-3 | TGTGCCAGCAGTTCCCCGGGACAGGGAACAGATACGCAGTATTTT | CASSSPGQGTDTQYF
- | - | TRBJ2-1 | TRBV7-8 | TGTGCCAGCAGCTTAGCGACGGGAAACAATGAGCAGTTCTTC | CASSLATGNNEQFF
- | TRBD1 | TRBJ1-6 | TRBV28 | TGTGCCAGCACCCCAGGGGACAGGGATAATTCACCCCTCCACTTT | CASTPGDRDNSPLHF
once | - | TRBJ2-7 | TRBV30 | TGTGCCTGGAGTCTCCAGGCGGGGCGGCTCTACGAGCAGTACTTC | CAWSLQAGRLYEQYF
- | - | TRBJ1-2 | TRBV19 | TGTGCCAGTAGTGGAGGGATCTATGGCTACACCTTC | CASSGGIYGYTF
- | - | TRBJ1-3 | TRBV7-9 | TGTGCCAGCAGCTCAAACACTCGGGTAAACACCATATATTTT | CASSSNTRVNTIYF
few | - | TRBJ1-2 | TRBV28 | TGTGCCAGCGGGGGGATCTTTTCTCCGCCCTATGGCTACACCTTC | CASGGIFSPPYGYTF
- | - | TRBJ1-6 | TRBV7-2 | TGTGCCAGCAGCTTAGGGCAGGGCTCGTATTCACCCCTCCACTTT | CASSLGQGSYSPLHF
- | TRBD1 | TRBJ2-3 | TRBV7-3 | TGTGCCAGCAGCGCCGACAGGGGCACGGGCACAGATACGCAGTATTTT | CASSADRGTGTDTQYF
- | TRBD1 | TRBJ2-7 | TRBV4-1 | TGCGCCAGCAGCCCGGGACAGTTGAGCTCCTACGAGCAGTACTTC | CASSPGQLSSYEQYF
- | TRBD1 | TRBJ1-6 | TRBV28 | TGTGCCAGCAGTTTACTGGGACAGGGAGGTTTTTCCTATAATTCACCCCTCCACTTT | CASSLLGQGGFSYNSPLHF
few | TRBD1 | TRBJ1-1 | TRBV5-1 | TGCGCCAGCAGCCCTGGGGACAGGGGCCAGAACACTGAAGCTTTCTTT | CASSPGDRGQNTEAFF
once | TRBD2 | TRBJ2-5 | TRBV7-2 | TGTGCCAGCAGCTTAGGTCCGGGGGGGGAGACCCAGTACTTC | CASSLGPGGETQYF
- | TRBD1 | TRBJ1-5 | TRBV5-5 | TGTGCCAGCAGCTTGCGGCAGGGGGATGGAGGTCAGCCCCAGCATTTT | CASSLRQGDGGQPQHF
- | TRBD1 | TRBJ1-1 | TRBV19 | TGTGCCAGTAGTACCCCGGGACAGGGTTATCGGGAGAACACTGAAGCTTTCTTT | CASSTPGQGYRENTEAFF
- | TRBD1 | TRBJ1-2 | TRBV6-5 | TGTGCCAGCAGTATACAGGGGATGATCAACTATGGCTACACCTTC | CASSIQGMINYGYTF
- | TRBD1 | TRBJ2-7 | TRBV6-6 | TGTGCCAGCAGTTCGGCGGGACAGGGGGGCTACGAGCAGTACTTC | CASSSAGQGGYEQYF
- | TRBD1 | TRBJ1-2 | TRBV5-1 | TGCGCCAGCAGCCCAACAGGGGACTATGGCTACACCTTC | CASSPTGDYGYTF
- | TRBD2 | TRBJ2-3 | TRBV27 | TGTGCCAGCAGGACTAGCGGAGACACAGATACGCAGTATTTT | CASRTSGDTDTQYF
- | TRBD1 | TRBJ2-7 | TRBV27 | TGTGCCAGCGGGACAGGGGGAAGGTACGAGCAGTACTTC | CASGTGGRYEQYF
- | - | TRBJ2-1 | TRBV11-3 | TGTGCCAGCAGCCTTCTAGAGGGTGAGCAGTTCTTC | CASSLLEGEQFF
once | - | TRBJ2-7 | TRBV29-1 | TGCAGCGTCGGAAGGTATGGAGTCCACGAGCAGTACTTC | CSVGRYGVHEQYF
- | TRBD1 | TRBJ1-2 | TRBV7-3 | TGTGCCAGCAGCCTGACAGGGCTGAATGGCTACACCTTC | CASSLTGLNGYTF
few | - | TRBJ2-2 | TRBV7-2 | TGTGCCAGCAGCTTCTCCAGGTGGGGCCAGAACACCGGGGAGCTGTTTTTT | CASSFSRWGQNTGELFF
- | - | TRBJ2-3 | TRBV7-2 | TGTGCCAGCAGCTTAGTCTTGACAGGCCGAGCAGATACGCAGTATTTT | CASSLVLTGRADTQYF
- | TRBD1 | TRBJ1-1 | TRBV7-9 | TGTGCCAGCAGCCCACACACCGGGACAGCGAACACTGAAGCTTTCTTT | CASSPHTGTANTEAFF